This T cell receptor beta chain derives from a study of type 1 regulatory T cells. For the study at large: This in vitro CD4 product, T-allo10, is enriched for Tr1 cells and alloantigen-specific.

Notes on this clonotype: What it binds is not known.

T-allo10 cells from the graft donor were described as anergic, host-alloantigen-specific, and alloantigen-specific suppressors. The CDR3 contains 13 residues. Germline CDR1 is DFQATT and CDR2 is SNEGSKA (reference sequence). Trimming cost V 5 bases and J 10 bases; bases outside gene matches: 13. TCRdb re-derived calls from the reads in MiXCR, one entry per CDR3 protein. The sample consists of fewer than 70,000 distinct CDR3 sequences, roughly 60% of them appearing once. The V call is TRBV20-1, the J call TRBJ1-2; 7 bases align to TRBD1. The sequenced sample was cultured T cells, either the whole culture or a sorted T cell fraction (not recorded which). The subset: Tr1-enriched cell product generated in vitro against host alloantigens. The sequence was obtained from a human donor in good health. CDR3 sequence reads: CSAAPGQRTVYTF. CDR3 nucleotides: TGCAGTGCTGCCCCGGGACAGAGAACGGTCTACACCTTC.